This TCR beta chain was observed in a study of OX40 agonist ivuxolimab in advanced cancers. Overall study: Eligibility rules accepted prior anti-PD-1, anti-PD-L1 or anti-CTLA-4 therapy, and over 35% had some. Study conclusions and caveats: Expanded clones tended on average to be more numerous among CD8+ T cells than CD4+. The CD4+ and CD8+ T cells in the blood had expanded clonally by week 6 at 0.1 to 3.0 mg/kg.

V dropped 1 base and J dropped 0 bases, with 11 bases sitting between them. Germline CDR1 and CDR2: SGHRS and YFSETQ. The length of the CDR3 is 15 residues. Profiled with immunoSEQ multiplex PCR; TCRdb holds only in-frame clones, not every one. Here the sample spans approximately 82,000 clones, roughly 89% being singletons. Notes on this clone: The antigen is not known.

Patients with a history of autoimmune disease or on systemic immunosuppression were excluded. The starting material was CD4+ or CD8+ T cells sorted from blood, obtained in a trial of the OX40 agonist ivuxolimab. The TCR was taken from an adult with an advanced solid tumor such as melanoma, head and neck, liver or kidney cancer. The chain recombines TRBV5-1 with TRBJ2-7; D possibly corresponds to TRBD1 (6 bases). CDR3 loop: CASSLFQGSSYEQYF. CDR3 nucleotide sequence: TGCGCCAGCAGCTTGTTTCAGGGGAGCTCCTACGAGCAGTACTTC. Drawing the rest from reference TRBV5-1 and TRBJ2-7, the complete variable domain is KAGVTQTPRYLIKTRGQQVTLSCSPISGHRSVSWYQQTPGQGLQFLFEYFSETQRNKGNFPGRFSGRQFSNSRSEMNVSTLELGDSALYLCASSLFQGSSYEQYFGPGTRLTVT.